This note documents a single T cell receptor (beta chain) sequence. Its specificity is unknown. These data belong to a study of cytomegalovirus exposure and HLA in healthy donors. Study-wide findings and caveats: What TCR beta sequences reportedly achieved was accurate prediction of HLA-A and HLA-B alleles in most subjects. Within an earlier analysis, most TCR beta V segments proved productive either about 90% or about 30% of the time. A later analysis showed HLA-associated TCR beta chains outstripping equally common others in clonal expansion.

This PCR relied on a set of 60 Vbeta primers and 13 Jbeta primers. Profiling relied on immunoSEQ multiplex PCR, and the TCRdb table lists in-frame clones only, not all of them. Of 100,000 to 150,000 clones listed, roughly 70% are singletons. CDR1 SGHRS and CDR2 YFSETQ come from the germline V gene. The CDR3 extends over 15 amino acids. With V trimmed by 5 bases and J by 7 bases, 12 bases remained unmatched. The rearrangement uses TRBV5-1 and TRBJ2-1; 7 nucleotides match TRBD1. This TCR was recovered from a woman in her 40s in good health and CMV-seropositive. Specimen: PBMCs. This CDR3 is CASRSPTGNGNEQFF. The CDR3 coding sequence is TGCGCCAGCAGATCTCCGACAGGGAATGGGAATGAGCAGTTCTTC.